This T cell receptor (beta chain) came from a study of blood T cell repertoires in COVID-19. As processed by the authors: Amplification with reference gene primers provided the estimates of nucleated cell counts. Data came from immunoSEQ multiplex PCR; TCRdb stores just in-frame clones and leaves some out. V and J calls and clone size come straight from that table; D and trimming were deduced from the DNA. The table lists 65,000 or so clones, over 75% of them singletons, with under 15% in the top ten. The ends lost 4 bases at V and 1 base at J; junction bases unmatched: 6. The germline V gene has CDR1 SGHRS and CDR2 YFSETQ. The CDR3 loop spans 16 amino acids.

The sequence was collected from a man of 80 years or more with acute or convalescent COVID-19. The chain is built from TRBV5-1 and TRBJ2-3; 10 bases are a match to TRBD2. The source material was peripheral blood. The CDR3 loop is CASSEERGGGTDTQYF. Written as DNA, the CDR3 is TGCGCCAGCAGCGAGGAGCGGGGGGGAGGCACAGATACGCAGTATTTT. The variable domain in full, completed from reference TRBV5-1 and TRBJ2-3, reads KAGVTQTPRYLIKTRGQQVTLSCSPISGHRSVSWYQQTPGQGLQFLFEYFSETQRNKGNFPGRFSGRQFSNSRSEMNVSTLELGDSALYLCASSEERGGGTDTQYFGPGTRLTVL.